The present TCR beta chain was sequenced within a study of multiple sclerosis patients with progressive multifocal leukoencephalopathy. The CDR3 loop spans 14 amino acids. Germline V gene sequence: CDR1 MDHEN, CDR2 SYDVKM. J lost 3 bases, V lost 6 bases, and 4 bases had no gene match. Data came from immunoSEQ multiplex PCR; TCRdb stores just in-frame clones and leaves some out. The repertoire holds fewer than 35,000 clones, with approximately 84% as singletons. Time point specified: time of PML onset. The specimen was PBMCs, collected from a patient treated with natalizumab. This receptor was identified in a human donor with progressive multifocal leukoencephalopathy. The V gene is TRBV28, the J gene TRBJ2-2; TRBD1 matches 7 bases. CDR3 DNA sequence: TGTGCCAGCAGAGGACAGGCGTACACCGGGGAGCTGTTTTTT. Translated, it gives CASRGQAYTGELFF.